Listed below are T cell receptor beta chains from one sample, sequenced in a study of T cell changes during pregnancy in multiple sclerosis. TCRdb keeps only in-frame clones here, not all; method: immunoSEQ multiplex PCR. Of roughly 48,000 clones listed, about 93% are singletons. The sample here was CD4+ T cells from peripheral blood mononuclear cells, taken in the first trimester of pregnancy. The receptor set was obtained from a female donor with multiple sclerosis, enrolled in a pregnancy study. Both conserved end residues are part of each CDR3. Each record gives: V gene, D gene, J gene, CDR3 protein, CDR3 DNA. A D gene is named only where the DNA matches it firmly.

V gene: TRBV6-5
D gene: TRBD1
J gene: TRBJ1-1
CDR3 protein: CASSPLGQGIGEAFF
CDR3 DNA: TGTGCCAGCAGTCCGCTCGGACAGGGTATCGGTGAAGCTTTCTTT

V gene: TRBV5-4
D gene: TRBD1
J gene: TRBJ2-1
CDR3 protein: CASSYPGTENNEQFF
CDR3 DNA: TGTGCCAGCAGCTACCCTGGGACAGAAAACAATGAGCAGTTCTTC

V gene: TRBV5-8
D gene: TRBD2
J gene: TRBJ2-1
CDR3 protein: CASSLVLLAGGRGSYNEQFF
CDR3 DNA: TGTGCCAGCAGCTTGGTGTTGCTAGCGGGGGGGCGCGGGTCCTACAATGAGCAGTTCTTC

V gene: TRBV19
D gene: TRBD1
J gene: TRBJ2-5
CDR3 protein: CASSLMTGETQYF
CDR3 DNA: TGTGCCAGTAGTCTCATGACAGGGGAGACCCAGTACTTC

V gene: TRBV6-1
D gene: NA
J gene: TRBJ2-7
CDR3 protein: CASNSHYEQYF
CDR3 DNA: TGTGCCAGCAATTCACACTACGAGCAGTACTTC

V gene: TRBV6-5
D gene: TRBD1
J gene: TRBJ2-5
CDR3 protein: CASSSSPGQGGETQYF
CDR3 DNA: TGTGCCAGCAGTTCATCACCGGGACAGGGGGGGGAGACCCAGTACTTC

V gene: TRBV2
D gene: NA
J gene: TRBJ2-3
CDR3 protein: CASSEGLASPTQYF
CDR3 DNA: TGTGCCAGCAGTGAAGGGCTAGCTTCTCCTACGCAGTATTTT

V gene: TRBV5-5
D gene: NA
J gene: TRBJ1-5
CDR3 protein: CASQWRSNQPQHF
CDR3 DNA: TGTGCCAGCCAATGGCGGAGCAATCAGCCCCAGCATTTT

V gene: TRBV19
D gene: TRBD1
J gene: TRBJ1-5
CDR3 protein: CASSIKLGIGTGPYSNQPQHF
CDR3 DNA: TGTGCCAGTAGTATAAAGTTAGGTATTGGGACAGGCCCTTATAGCAATCAGCCCCAGCATTTT

V gene: TRBV5-1
D gene: NA
J gene: TRBJ1-2
CDR3 protein: CASSLAGSHQDGYTF
CDR3 DNA: TGCGCCAGCAGCTTGGCCGGCAGCCACCAGGATGGCTACACCTTC

V gene: TRBV6-6
D gene: TRBD1
J gene: TRBJ1-2
CDR3 protein: CASSYLGQTYGYTF
CDR3 DNA: TGTGCCAGCAGTTACTTGGGACAGACCTATGGCTACACCTTC